A selection of T cell receptor beta chains follows, all from one sample in a study of T cell responses to AZD1222 COVID-19 vaccine. Using immunoSEQ multiplex PCR, the repertoire was profiled, and TCRdb retains in-frame clones only, with some absent. Among 90,000 or so clones listed, about 88% were seen once. The material was peripheral blood, obtained on day 0 of AZD1222 vaccination. Every receptor here comes from an adult in good health. Both conserved end residues are trimmed from each CDR3.

v_gene,j_gene,CDR3aa
TRBV7-8,TRBJ1-5,ASRYGLDSNQPQH
TRBV5-4,TRBJ2-7,ASSSKEGGLDEQY
TRBV11-2,TRBJ2-7,ASSPRSGGSYEQY
TRBV10-3,TRBJ2-2,ATERGGQGNTGELF
TRBV5-5,TRBJ2-1,ASSLGTSFSYNEQF
TRBV18,TRBJ2-3,ASSPQGHMVDTQY
TRBV6-2/TRBV6-3,TRBJ2-7,ASSYRPGGSTYEQY
TRBV5-1,TRBJ2-2,ASSLGDRVGAGELF
TRBV18,TRBJ2-1,ASSPGDEQF
TRBV6-5,TRBJ1-4,ASSRGGANEKLF
TRBV24-1,TRBJ2-1,ATSDSGTGHLDEQF
TRBV7-2,TRBJ2-7,ASSLRFSGSYEQY
TRBV4-3,TRBJ2-7,ASSQGAGQSYEQY
TRBV5-8,TRBJ2-7,ASFGGGEQY
TRBV7-2,TRBJ1-5,ASSLSINQPQH
TRBV20-1,TRBJ1-5,SANSLLTH
TRBV11-2,TRBJ1-3,ASSLRTVNSGNTIY
TRBV28,TRBJ2-7,ASSPFGEQY
TRBV14,TRBJ2-1,ASSPPRVAGDEQF
TRBV3-1/TRBV3-2,TRBJ1-6,ASSRTGGYNSPLH
TRBV7-9,TRBJ1-1,ASSLGQGWTEAF
TRBV5-6,TRBJ1-2,ASSRRDRGANYGYT
TRBV18,TRBJ2-5,ASSGGTQETQY
TRBV5-1,TRBJ2-7,ASSFQPGRMGEQY
TRBV19,TRBJ2-5,ASSSLYSGTQETQY
TRBV7-8,TRBJ2-1,ASSPGRRNEQF
TRBV19,TRBJ2-2,ASSGTRAGELF
TRBV4-3,TRBJ1-4,ASSQRPTGVKGKLF
TRBV15,TRBJ1-4,ATSSDEGGLNEKLF
TRBV14,TRBJ2-7,ASSWGRGSYEQY
TRBV7-2,TRBJ2-7,ASSLGIAISYEQY
TRBV4-3,TRBJ1-3,ASSQELAGNTIY
TRBV2,TRBJ2-7,ASSEGIFYEQY
TRBV2,TRBJ2-7,ASSEAPGQGYEQY
TRBV4-3,TRBJ1-6,ASSQEDRDYSPLH
TRBV6-5,TRBJ1-1,ASSYSRGNTEAF
TRBV7-2,TRBJ2-1,ASSPTSRSYNEQF
TRBV4-2,TRBJ2-7,ASSQALRDSYEQY
TRBV12-3/TRBV12-4,TRBJ2-1,ASSLERYNEQF
TRBV5-6,TRBJ2-7,ASSWGTYEQY
TRBV28,TRBJ1-1,ASSPSLITEAF
TRBV7-8,TRBJ1-2,ASSHQTGVGYT
TRBV4-2,TRBJ1-6,ASSQDMMTRNSPLH
TRBV11-1,TRBJ1-1,ASSVAGRGTEAF
TRBV19,TRBJ2-7,ASSMSLAGDEQY
TRBV5-1,TRBJ2-3,ASSLSGLAGATDTQY
TRBV24-1,TRBJ2-2,ATSDPGQGNTGELF
TRBV7-3,TRBJ2-2,ASRPSGGTNTGELF
TRBV28,TRBJ2-7,ASSFKRGTPLDEQY
TRBV12-3/TRBV12-4,TRBJ1-6,ASSLGGPSPLH
TRBV9,TRBJ1-2,ASSTLSSSGYT
TRBV9,TRBJ1-3,ASSGGQFSGNTIY
TRBV3-1/TRBV3-2,TRBJ1-1,ASSQDPGGTEAF
TRBV9,TRBJ1-2,ASSVARGAYGYT
TRBV18,TRBJ1-3,ASSPGQTGNTIY
TRBV6-2/TRBV6-3,TRBJ1-5,ASSYSQGVINQPQH
TRBV27,TRBJ2-5,ASSPRGRETQY
TRBV6-5,TRBJ1-2,ASSYSGQPVYGYT
TRBV7-2,TRBJ2-1,ASSVYNEQF
TRBV6-2/TRBV6-3,TRBJ2-3,ASSLGQGSDTQY